This T cell receptor (beta chain) was profiled in a study of T cell repertoires in cytomegalovirus infection. Across the whole study: Public TCR beta signatures marked donors with CMV infection and the matching HLA. Overall study findings and caveats: The response measured ex vivo was dominated by TCR beta clonotypes (HLA-C-restricted and CMV-specific). Accumulated public TCR beta family frequency recognized individuals carrying CMV together with the relevant HLA.

Trimming took 2 bases from V and 3 from J, leaving 13 bases between them. The CDR3 loop spans 15 amino acids. Germline loops: CDR1 LGHNT, CDR2 FRNRAP. Concerning this clonotype itself: Its antigen is undetermined.

Via MiXCR, TCRdb re-called the reads, giving one row per CDR3 protein. The sample lists almost 500,000 distinct CDR3 sequences, about 11% seen once, with about 10% in the top ten. The source of this sequence is a human donor in good health (CMV status not recorded). Some clones in this sample may be carry-over from other donors' samples. The sample was PBMCs. J is TRBJ1-1 and V is TRBV12-5; a weak D match, TRBD1 (6 bases). The CDR3 region is CASGLPIRTDTEAFF. CDR3 in DNA: TGTGCTAGTGGTTTGCCCATAAGGACAGACACTGAAGCTTTCTTT.